The sequence of this T cell receptor beta chain was determined in a study of siplizumab effects on memory and regulatory T cells. Turning to this clone: Its cognate antigen is unknown.

Regarding the study as a whole: Proliferating siplizumab-culture Treg suppressive function went unconfirmed.

Germline values: CDR1 LNHDA, CDR2 SQIVND (reference sequence). Between the trimmed V and J ends, which lost 5 bases and 6 bases, there was a span of 9 bases. The CDR3 totals 12 residues. Sequencing used immunoSEQ multiplex PCR; TCRdb keeps in-frame clones, though not all of them. This table holds about 82,000 clones, over 80% found once. This TCR was sampled from a human donor in good health. V gene TRBV19 combines with J gene TRBJ2-3; D not certain. Sequenced: Tregs sorted from blood. The CDR3 here is CASSLVRDTQYF. CDR3 in DNA: TGTGCCAGTAGTCTGGTGAGGGATACGCAGTATTTT.